The 21 T cell receptor beta chains reported below all come from one sample, sequenced in a study of T-cell memory formation after mild COVID-19. TCRdb ran MiXCR on the 5' RACE reads and lists one entry per CDR3 protein. This table has some 270,000 distinct CDR3 sequences, just over 15% appearing once. Sequencing input: PBMCs or a T cell subset sorted from them (not recorded which). The receptors here all came from an adult woman who had mild COVID-19 (a few samples of this study predate the infection). Cell type and time point are not known.

This clonotype has more than one count but fewer than ten. The DNA for the CDR3 is TGTGCCAGCAGCTTATCCGGCGTACATAACACCGGGGAGCTGTTTTTT. Translating gives CASSLSGVHNTGELFF. The chain joins TRBV7-6 to TRBJ2-2; D remains ambiguous. The CDR3 is 16 residues long. V lost 2 bases to trimming and J lost 2 bases, with 12 bases between them. CDR1 SGHVS and CDR2 FNYEAQ come from the germline V gene.

This clonotype has ten or more counts. This chain uses TRBV5-1 with TRBJ2-1, with TRBD2 identical over 11 bases. From germline, CDR1 is SGHRS and CDR2 YFSETQ. This CDR3 is built from 15 residues. V gave up 5 bases and J gave up 4 bases; unmatched junction bases: 5. CDR3 sequence (DNA): TGCGCCAGCAGTGTAGGGACTAGCGGATACAATGAGCAGTTCTTC. Translating gives CASSVGTSGYNEQFF.

This chain links TRBV6-5 with TRBJ2-7, with D maybe TRBD2 (7 bases). Germline V CDR1 and CDR2: MNHEY, SVGAGI. This CDR3 is built from 15 residues. V gave up 4 bases and J gave up 6 bases, with 19 bases separating them. The CDR3 loop reads CASSSLQGGEREQYF. CDR3 sequence (DNA): TGTGCCAGCAGTTCCCTACAGGGAGGGGAACGCGAGCAGTACTTC.

This clonotype was detected many times. This rearrangement joins TRBV24-1 to TRBJ2-3, with TRBD2 as a possible D gene (7 bases). Germline values: CDR1 KGHDR, CDR2 SFDVKD. Between the trimmed V and J ends, which lost 3 bases and 2 bases, there was a span of 14 bases. The CDR3 loop spans 16 amino acids. The CDR3 loop is CATSDPRGGATDTQYF. The DNA of the CDR3 is TGTGCCACCAGTGATCCCCGAGGGGGGGCCACAGATACGCAGTATTTT.

This chain connects TRBV19 to TRBJ1-4, with TRBD1 matching 10 bases. Trimming took 8 bases from V and 8 from J; bases not matched to a gene: 11. CDR1 and CDR2 from the germline V gene are LNHDA and SQIVND (reference sequence). CDR3 size: 15 residues. The CDR3 DNA is TGTGCCAGTCAAGGCCGGGACAGGGGAAGCGAAAAACTGTTTTTT. It specifies CASQGRDRGSEKLFF.

This clonotype was counted between two and nine times. The chain uses TRBV4-1 and TRBJ2-1; 8 bases fit TRBD2. V shed 0 bases, J shed 7 bases, and the junction held 8 bases outside the gene matches. CDR1 is MGHRA, CDR2 YSYEKL, per germline. The CDR3 loop spans 16 amino acids. The CDR3 is CASSQESGGFRNEQFF. Here the CDR3 DNA reads TGCGCCAGCAGCCAAGAAAGCGGGGGCTTTCGGAATGAGCAGTTCTTC.

The chain is built from TRBV5-6 and TRBJ1-2; 7 bases fit TRBD1. CDR1 is SGHDT and CDR2 is YYEEEE in the germline V gene. The V and J ends lost 3 bases and 4 bases, in that order; junction bases with no gene match: 6. The length of the CDR3 is 14 residues. The CDR3 DNA reads as TGTGCCAGCAGCTCCACAGGGGCCACCTATGGCTACACCTTC. As protein: CASSSTGATYGYTF. The full variable domain, rest sourced from reference TRBV5-6 and TRBJ1-2, is DAGVTQSPTHLIKTRGQQVTLRCSPKSGHDTVSWYQQALGQGPQFIFQYYEEEERQRGNFPDRFSGHQFPNYSSELNVNALLLGDSALYLCASSSTGATYGYTFGSGTRLTVV.

This clonotype was seen more than once but under ten times. CDR3 residues: CASRMGQGHYGYTF. DNA for the CDR3: TGTGCCAGCAGGATGGGACAGGGCCACTATGGCTACACCTTC. The rearrangement links TRBV7-9 to TRBJ1-2, with 9 bases identical to TRBD1. CDR1 is SEHNR and CDR2 is FQNEAQ in the germline V gene (reference sequence). CDR3 length: 14 amino acids. V shed 6 bases and J 3 bases; nucleotides not matched to a gene: 5.

The genes are TRBV25-1 and TRBJ2-1; D may be TRBD1 (5 bases). Germline CDR1 and CDR2: MGHDK and SYGVNS. Trimming took off 6 bases at V and 10 bases at J, with 10 bases between the two ends. This CDR3 spans 11 amino acids. CDR3 residues: CASRINREQFF. The CDR3 region has the DNA TGTGCCAGCAGAATAAACAGGGAGCAGTTCTTC.

Only a few counts were recorded for this clonotype. The CDR3 loop reads CASTLGKGSYEQYF. DNA for the CDR3: TGTGCCAGCACCCTAGGGAAGGGTTCCTACGAGCAGTACTTC. The chain is built from TRBV25-1 and TRBJ2-7; D ambiguous. The CDR3 spans 14 residues. CDR1 is MGHDK, CDR2 SYGVNS, per germline. V gave up 7 bases and J gave up 1 base, with 14 bases separating them.

This sequence joins TRBV18 and TRBJ1-6; tentative D call: TRBD1 (6 bases). The germline V gene has CDR1 KGHSH and CDR2 LQKENI. Trimming removed 8 bases from V and 5 bases from J, with 16 bases in between. The CDR3 contains 15 residues. The DNA of the CDR3 is TGTGCCAGCCGGGGGGCAGGGAACAATAATTCACCCCTCCACTTT. Amino acids: CASRGAGNNNSPLHF.

This clonotype was counted a few times. The gene calls are TRBV5-1 and TRBJ2-1; a weak D match, TRBD2 (6 bases). Trimming shortened V by 0 bases and J by 9 bases, and 10 bases separated the two germline ends. The CDR3 is made up of 13 amino acids. From germline, CDR1 is SGHRS and CDR2 YFSETQ. In DNA, the CDR3 is TGCGCCAGCAGCTTGGGGCCCGGGAGTGAGCAGTTCTTC. Amino acids: CASSLGPGSEQFF.

This chain joins TRBV6-2 or TRBV6-3 and TRBJ2-2; D is unresolved. V was shortened by 6 bases and J by 1 base, with 9 bases between the two germline ends. The CDR3 extends over 14 amino acids. The germline CDR1 and CDR2 sequences are MNHEY and SVGEGT. The CDR3 sequence is CASSNGLNTGELFF. CDR3 DNA sequence: TGTGCCAGCAGCAACGGGTTGAACACCGGGGAGCTGTTTTTT.

This clonotype was seen repeatedly, ten times or more. The genes are TRBV12-3 or TRBV12-4 and TRBJ2-1; 8 positions agree with TRBD2. The CDR3 loop spans 19 amino acids. The V segment lost 5 bases and the J segment 2 bases; nucleotides outside the gene matches: 17. The CDR3 protein is CASSPRAGGVSQTYNEQFF. CDR3 DNA sequence: TGTGCCAGCAGTCCTCGAGCCGGGGGGGTCAGTCAGACCTACAATGAGCAGTTCTTC.

V usage is TRBV6-4 and J usage is TRBJ1-1, with 11 bases fitting TRBD1. Germline V CDR1 and CDR2: MRHNA, SNTAGT. The J segment lost 6 bases and the V segment lost 6 bases, leaving 6 bases of the junction unmatched. CDR3 length equals 14 residues. The CDR3 bases are TGTGCCAGCAGCCAGGACAGGGGGCGATCTGAAGCTTTCTTT. Translating gives CASSQDRGRSEAFF.

This clonotype was seen a few times. The rearrangement joins TRBV3-1 to TRBJ2-7, with 8 nucleotides matching TRBD1. Germline CDR1 LGHDT, CDR2 YNNKEL (reference sequence). V was clipped by 0 bases and J by 9 bases; unmatched bases: 7. The CDR3 totals 14 residues. CDR3 coding DNA: TGTGCCAGCAGCCAAGATCCGGACAGGGCAGGGCAGTACTTC. It specifies CASSQDPDRAGQYF.

The chain has TRBV7-6 and TRBJ2-2; D possibly corresponds to TRBD1 (6 bases). This CDR3 spans 17 amino acids. V lost 0 bases and J lost 2, with 13 bases in between. Germline loops: CDR1 SGHVS, CDR2 FNYEAQ. Written as DNA, the CDR3 is TGTGCCAGCAGCTTAGCGGGGGCACCTACAAACACCGGGGAGCTGTTTTTT. Residues: CASSLAGAPTNTGELFF.

V and J are TRBV5-1 and TRBJ2-7, with a tentative D call TRBD1 (7 bases). Germline V gives CDR1 SGHRS, CDR2 YFSETQ. This CDR3 is built from 19 residues. The V end was cut by 3 bases, the J end by 0 bases, with 25 bases between. This chain's CDR3 is CASSSSKTGARGISYEQYF. CDR3 DNA sequence: TGCGCCAGCAGCTCGTCGAAAACAGGGGCCCGGGGGATCTCCTACGAGCAGTACTTC.

The chain carries TRBV7-3 and TRBJ1-3; 7 positions agree with TRBD1. The length of the CDR3 is 17 residues. Unmatched junction bases numbered 10, after V lost 5 bases and J lost 0 bases. Per germline, CDR1 SGHTA and CDR2 FQGTGA. CDR3 region: CASSPQGGAVSGNTIYF. The CDR3 nucleotides are TGTGCCAGCAGCCCCCAGGGGGGGGCCGTCTCTGGAAACACCATATATTTT.

This clonotype has a handful of counts. This rearrangement joins TRBV7-9 to TRBJ2-7; 7 bases are shared with TRBD2. Germline V CDR1 and CDR2: SEHNR, FQNEAQ (reference sequence). Trimming removed 8 bases from V and 3 bases from J; junction bases left unmatched: 7. The CDR3 has 13 residues. The CDR3 nucleotides read TGTGCCAGCGGCCGGGAGGCTTACTACGAGCAGTACTTC. Translated: CASGREAYYEQYF.

In its sample, this clonotype was seen many times. The chain links TRBV5-1 to TRBJ2-5, with 13 bases fitting TRBD2. With V trimmed by 7 bases and J by 3 bases, 9 bases remained unmatched. Germline V gene lookup returns CDR1 SGHRS and CDR2 YFSETQ. The CDR3 runs to 16 residues. The chain's CDR3 is CASGTGTSGMEETQYF. Written as DNA, the CDR3 is TGCGCCAGCGGCACCGGGACTAGCGGGATGGAAGAGACCCAGTACTTC.